This T cell receptor (beta chain) emerged from a study of T cell responses to AZD1222 COVID-19 vaccine. Study in general: Recipients boosted at about 4 weeks or about 12 weeks are pooled.

TCRdb's table, derived via immunoSEQ multiplex PCR, lists solely in-frame clones and lacks some. In the table there are around 130,000 clones, approximately 83% of which are singletons. The CDR3 totals 17 residues. In germline, CDR1 is SGHNT, CDR2 YYREEE (reference sequence). V gave up 0 bases and J gave up 2 bases; unmatched junction bases: 7. As for this clone: Its antigen is undetermined.

General study results and limits: Spike was spanned by vaccine-associated CD4 TCRs, which were dominant at 160-218 and 743-854. Donors in the cohort were predominantly white British and more often female, and clonal diversity was possibly underestimated.

The clonotype was recovered from an adult in good health. Sequenced here: peripheral blood, sampled on day 0 of AZD1222 vaccination. The gene calls are TRBV5-4 and TRBJ2-4; 8 bases line up with TRBD1. The CDR3 reads CASSLGPGQGPKNIQYF. CDR3 DNA sequence: TGTGCCAGCAGCTTGGGGCCCGGACAGGGACCCAAAAACATTCAGTACTTC.